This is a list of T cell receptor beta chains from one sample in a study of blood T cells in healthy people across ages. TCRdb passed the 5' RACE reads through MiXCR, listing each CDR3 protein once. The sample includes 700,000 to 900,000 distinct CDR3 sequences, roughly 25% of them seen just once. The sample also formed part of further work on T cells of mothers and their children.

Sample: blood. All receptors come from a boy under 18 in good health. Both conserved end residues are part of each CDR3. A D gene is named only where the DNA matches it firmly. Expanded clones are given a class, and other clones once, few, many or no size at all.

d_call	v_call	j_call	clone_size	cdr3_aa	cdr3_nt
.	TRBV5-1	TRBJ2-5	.	CASNPRGGETQYF	TGCGCCAGCAACCCACGTGGGGGGGAGACCCAGTACTTC
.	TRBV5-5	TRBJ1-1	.	CASSSWRGNTEAFF	TGTGCCAGCAGCTCGTGGAGGGGGAACACTGAAGCTTTCTTT
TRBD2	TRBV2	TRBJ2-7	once	CASKTGLAGYEQYF	TGTGCCAGCAAGACGGGACTAGCGGGCTACGAGCAGTACTTC
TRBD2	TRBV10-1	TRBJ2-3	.	CASSEVLAGTDTQYF	TGCGCCAGCAGTGAGGTACTAGCGGGGACCGATACGCAGTATTTT
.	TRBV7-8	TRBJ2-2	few	CASSEVLRWKPRALFF	TGTGCCAGCAGCGAAGTACTGCGATGGAAGCCGCGGGCGCTGTTTTTT
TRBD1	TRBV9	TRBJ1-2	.	CASSGTGFGNYGYTF	TGTGCCAGCAGCGGGACAGGGTTCGGGAACTATGGCTACACCTTC
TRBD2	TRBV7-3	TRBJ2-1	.	CASSLRGGGYNEQFF	TGTGCCAGCAGCTTGCGGGGGGGAGGGTACAATGAGCAGTTCTTC
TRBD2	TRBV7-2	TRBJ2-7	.	CASSPRRAGGLEQYF	TGTGCCAGCAGCCCCCGACGGGCGGGGGGGCTCGAGCAGTACTTC
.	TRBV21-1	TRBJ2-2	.	CASSKALGERLTGELFF	TGTGCCAGCAGCAAAGCGCTTGGGGAGCGCCTCACCGGGGAGCTGTTTTTT
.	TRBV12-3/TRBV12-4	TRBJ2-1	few	CASSLMGGRCNEQFF	TGTGCCAGCTCTTTAATGGGGGGGCGATGCAATGAGCAGTTCTTC
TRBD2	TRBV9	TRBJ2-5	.	CASSPRTSGGAGQETQYF	TGTGCCAGCAGCCCCAGGACTAGCGGGGGGGCAGGGCAAGAGACCCAGTACTTC
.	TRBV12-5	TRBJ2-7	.	CASGLGSGTSYEQYF	TGTGCTAGTGGTTTGGGATCCGGGACGAGCTACGAGCAGTACTTC
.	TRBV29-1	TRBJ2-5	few	CSVALPKYERETQYF	TGCAGCGTTGCCCTCCCGAAGTATGAACGAGAGACCCAGTACTTC
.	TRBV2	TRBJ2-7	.	CASSEYLKSSYEQYF	TGTGCCAGCAGTGAATATCTGAAATCATCCTACGAGCAGTACTTC
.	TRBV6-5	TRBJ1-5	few	CASSSTGSGNQPQHF	TGTGCCAGCAGTTCTACAGGGAGCGGAAATCAGCCCCAGCATTTT
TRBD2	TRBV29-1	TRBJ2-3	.	CSVEDHERGVLTDTQYF	TGCAGCGTTGAAGATCACGAGCGGGGGGTCCTCACAGATACGCAGTATTTT
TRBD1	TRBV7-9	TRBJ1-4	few	CASSARQGREEETNEKLFF	TGTGCCAGCAGCGCCCGACAGGGTCGGGAGGAGGAAACTAATGAAAAACTGTTTTTT
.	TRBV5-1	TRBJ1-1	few	CASSPSPLLNTEAFF	TGCGCCAGCAGCCCCTCCCCACTCCTGAACACTGAAGCTTTCTTT
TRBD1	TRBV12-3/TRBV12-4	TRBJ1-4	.	CASTPGQGGFNEKLFF	TGTGCCAGCACCCCCGGACAGGGAGGCTTTAATGAAAAACTGTTTTTT
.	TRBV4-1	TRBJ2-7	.	CASSQDFRQAVYEQYF	TGCGCCAGCAGCCAAGATTTTCGGCAGGCAGTCTACGAGCAGTACTTC
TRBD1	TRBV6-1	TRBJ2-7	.	CASSAAPGTGSYEQYF	TGTGCCAGCAGTGCAGCTCCCGGGACAGGGTCCTACGAGCAGTACTTC
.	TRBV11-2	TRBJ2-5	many	CASSLDRETQYF	TGTGCCAGCAGCTTAGATCGAGAGACCCAGTACTTC
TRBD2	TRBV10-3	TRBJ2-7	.	CAISISGGAYEQYF	TGTGCCATCAGTATTAGCGGGGGGGCCTACGAGCAGTACTTC
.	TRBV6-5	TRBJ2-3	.	CASNSRASDTQYF	TGTGCCAGCAATTCCCGGGCCTCAGATACGCAGTATTTT
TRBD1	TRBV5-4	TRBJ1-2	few	CASSLEGQGDGYTF	TGTGCCAGCAGCTTGGAGGGACAGGGCGATGGCTACACCTTC
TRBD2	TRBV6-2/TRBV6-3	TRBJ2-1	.	CASSYRGGGLYEQFF	TGTGCCAGCAGTTACCGCGGGGGGGGGTTGTATGAGCAGTTCTTC
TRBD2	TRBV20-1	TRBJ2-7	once	CSARDTSGVSYEQYF	TGCAGTGCTAGAGACACTAGCGGGGTCTCCTACGAGCAGTACTTC
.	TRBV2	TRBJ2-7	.	CASNLYPNGEQYF	TGTGCCAGCAATTTGTACCCTAACGGCGAGCAGTACTTC
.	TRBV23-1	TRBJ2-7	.	CARRGGIQQYF	TGCGCCAGGCGAGGAGGGATCCAGCAGTACTTC
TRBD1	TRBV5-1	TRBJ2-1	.	CASSRDRVDNEQFF	TGCGCCAGCAGCAGGGACAGGGTAGATAATGAGCAGTTCTTC
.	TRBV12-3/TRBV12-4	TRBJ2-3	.	CASTLSDTQYF	TGTGCCAGCACCCTTTCAGATACGCAGTATTTT
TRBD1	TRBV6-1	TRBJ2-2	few	CASSEVGWKGARTGELFF	TGTGCCAGCAGTGAAGTTGGGTGGAAGGGGGCGCGCACCGGGGAGCTGTTTTTT
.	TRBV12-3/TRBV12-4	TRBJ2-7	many	CASSLVVEQYF	TGTGCCAGCAGTTTGGTGGTCGAGCAGTACTTC
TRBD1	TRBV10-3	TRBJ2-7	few	CAIREDRVLGSYEQYF	TGTGCCATCAGGGAGGACAGGGTTTTAGGGTCCTACGAGCAGTACTTC
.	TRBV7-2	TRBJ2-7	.	CASIQRPPASSYEQYF	TGTGCCAGCATCCAACGACCGCCGGCTTCCTCCTACGAGCAGTACTTC
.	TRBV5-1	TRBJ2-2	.	CASSLERSTGEPFF	TGCGCCAGCAGCTTGGAACGGAGCACCGGGGAGCCGTTTTTT
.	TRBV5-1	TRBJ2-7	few	CASSLKQYF	TGCGCCAGCAGCTTAAAGCAGTACTTC
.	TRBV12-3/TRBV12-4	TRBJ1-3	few	CASSRRGIGNTIYF	TGTGCCAGCAGCCGGAGGGGAATCGGAAACACCATATATTTT
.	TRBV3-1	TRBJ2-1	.	CASSRREVLYNEQFF	TGTGCCAGCAGCCGCAGGGAGGTTCTCTACAATGAGCAGTTCTTC
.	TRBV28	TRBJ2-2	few	CASSPTAGVWGSGELFF	TGTGCCAGCAGTCCTACCGCAGGGGTATGGGGATCCGGGGAGCTGTTTTTT
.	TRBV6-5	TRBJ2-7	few	CASSYSSGAYEQYF	TGTGCCAGCAGTTACTCGTCCGGTGCCTACGAGCAGTACTTC
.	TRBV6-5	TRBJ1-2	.	CASSYSGQGLGGYTF	TGTGCCAGCAGTTACTCAGGCCAGGGGCTGGGAGGCTACACCTTC
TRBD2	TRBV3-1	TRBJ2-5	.	CASSQAGLEETQYF	TGTGCCAGCAGCCAAGCGGGACTAGAAGAGACCCAGTACTTC
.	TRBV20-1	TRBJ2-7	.	CSASLRGWGYEQYF	TGCAGTGCTAGTCTCCGGGGTTGGGGCTACGAGCAGTACTTC
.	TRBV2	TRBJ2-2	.	CATEGRNTGELFF	TGTGCCACTGAAGGGCGGAACACCGGGGAGCTGTTTTTT
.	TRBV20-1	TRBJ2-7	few	CSARDWAGTYEQYF	TGCAGTGCTAGAGATTGGGCAGGGACGTACGAGCAGTACTTC
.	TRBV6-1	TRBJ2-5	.	CASRTQGGQETQYF	TGTGCCAGCAGGACACAGGGAGGCCAAGAGACCCAGTACTTC